This T cell receptor beta chain was obtained from a study of immune heterogeneity within non-small cell lung tumors. This clonotype is deemed medium-sized (0.01 to 0.1%). Multiplex PCR amplified the TCR beta CDR3 region. Its first round ran for 10 cycles with 32 V and 13 J primers. Each CDR3 protein gets one entry after TCRdb re-called the multiplex PCR reads with MiXCR. The sample holds roughly 8,900 distinct CDR3 sequences, more than 25% seen once. The CDR3 is 15 amino acids. Germline V gene lookup returns CDR1 SGHAT and CDR2 FQNNGV. J lost 2 bases, V lost 2 bases, and 3 bases had no gene match. Each sample used 600 to 750 ng of genomic DNA from bulk tumor tissue. Primary tumors were biopsied several times each, far apart, intraoperatively. The patients were newly diagnosed with non-small cell lung cancer, had not been treated, and had curative surgery.

Sequenced: lung tumor tissue. This receptor was taken from a man in his sixties with non-small cell lung cancer. The rearrangement links TRBV11-2 to TRBJ2-7; the match to TRBD2 covers 10 bases. The DNA of the CDR3 is TGTGCCAGCAGCTTAACGGGACTAGCGACCTACGAGCAGTACTTC. Encoded protein: CASSLTGLATYEQYF.